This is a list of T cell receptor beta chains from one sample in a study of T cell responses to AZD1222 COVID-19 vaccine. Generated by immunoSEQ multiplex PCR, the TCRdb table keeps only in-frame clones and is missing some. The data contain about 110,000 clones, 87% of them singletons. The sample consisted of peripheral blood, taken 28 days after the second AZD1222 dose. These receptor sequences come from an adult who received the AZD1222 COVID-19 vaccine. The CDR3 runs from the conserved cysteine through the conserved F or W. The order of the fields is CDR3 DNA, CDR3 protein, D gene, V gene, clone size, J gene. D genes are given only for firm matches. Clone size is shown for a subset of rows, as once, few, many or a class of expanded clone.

TGTGCCAGCAGCTCCGAAGGAGTTAGCACAGATACGCAGTATTTT CASSSEGVSTDTQYF - TRBV3-1/TRBV3-2 - TRBJ2-3
TGTGCCAGCAGTGAAGGCCGGACAGCACCCTATCAGCCCCAGCATTTT CASSEGRTAPYQPQHF - TRBV2 - TRBJ1-5
TGTGCCAGCAGCCAAGGACAGGGTGGCTACACCTTC CASSQGQGGYTF TRBD1 TRBV3-1/TRBV3-2 - TRBJ1-2
TGTGCCCAGCAGGCCAACACTGAAGCTTTCTTT CAQQANTEAFF - TRBV30 - TRBJ1-1
TGCAGTCCAGGGGGAGGCTATGGCTACACCTTC CSPGGGYGYTF TRBD1 TRBV20-1 few TRBJ1-2
TGTGCCAGCAGTAGGACAGAAAATCAGCCCCAGCATTTT CASSRTENQPQHF - TRBV6-5 - TRBJ1-5
TGCAGCGACCGGGACGGGAGGAACTATGGCTACACCTTC CSDRDGRNYGYTF - TRBV29-1 - TRBJ1-2
TGCAGCGTTAAAATAGGGAACTATGGCTACACCTTC CSVKIGNYGYTF - TRBV29-1 - TRBJ1-2
TGTGCCAGCAGCTTCCAGACAGGTATACAGGAAGCTTTCTTT CASSFQTGIQEAFF - TRBV5-4 - TRBJ1-1
TGTGCCAGCAGTTACAAAAACACCATATATTTT CASSYKNTIYF - TRBV6-5 - TRBJ1-3
TGTGCCACCAGCAGAGATATGGACAGGAACACTGAAGCTTTCTTT CATSRDMDRNTEAFF - TRBV15 - TRBJ1-1
TGTGCCAGCAGCCTTGGACAGATTAACACCGGGGAGCTGTTTTTT CASSLGQINTGELFF - TRBV5-6 - TRBJ2-2
TGTGCCAGCAGTTTGGAAGGAGGGAATTCACCCCTCCACTTT CASSLEGGNSPLHF - TRBV27 - TRBJ1-6
TGTGCCACCAGCAGAGATCGGGGGGACGAGCAGTTCTTC CATSRDRGDEQFF TRBD2 TRBV15 - TRBJ2-1
TGTGCCAGCAGTATCCGGGTCCAAAGGAACAATGAGCAGTTCTTC CASSIRVQRNNEQFF - TRBV27 - TRBJ2-1
TGCGCCAGCAGCCGAACCAGAACGGGCGGTAGGAGCACTGAAGCTTTCTTT CASSRTRTGGRSTEAFF - TRBV4-3 - TRBJ1-1
TGTGCCAGCAGCCCCCTCCCCTTTGCGACTAGGCTCTCCCACAATGAGCAGTTCTTC CASSPLPFATRLSHNEQFF - TRBV6-2/TRBV6-3 - TRBJ2-1
TGTGCCAGCAGTTACGCGGGGACAGGTGAAGCTTTCTTT CASSYAGTGEAFF TRBD1 TRBV6-5 - TRBJ1-1